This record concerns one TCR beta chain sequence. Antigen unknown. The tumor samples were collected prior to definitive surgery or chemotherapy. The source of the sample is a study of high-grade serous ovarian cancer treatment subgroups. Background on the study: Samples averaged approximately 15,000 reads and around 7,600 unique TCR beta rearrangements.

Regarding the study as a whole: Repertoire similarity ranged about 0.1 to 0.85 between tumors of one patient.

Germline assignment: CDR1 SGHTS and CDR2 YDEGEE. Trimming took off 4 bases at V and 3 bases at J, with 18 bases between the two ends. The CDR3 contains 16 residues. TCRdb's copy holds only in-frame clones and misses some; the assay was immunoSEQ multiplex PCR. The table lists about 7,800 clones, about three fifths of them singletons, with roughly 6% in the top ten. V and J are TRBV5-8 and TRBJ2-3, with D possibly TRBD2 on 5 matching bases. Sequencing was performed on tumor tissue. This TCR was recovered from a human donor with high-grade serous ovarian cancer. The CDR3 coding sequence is TGTGCCAGCAGCCCCGGAAACAGCCGGGGAACAGATACGCAGTATTTT. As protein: CASSPGNSRGTDTQYF. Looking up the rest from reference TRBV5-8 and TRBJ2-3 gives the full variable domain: EAGVTQSPTHLIKTRGQQATLRCSPISGHTSVYWYQQALGLGLQFLLWYDEGEERNRGNFPPRFSGRQFPNYSSELNVNALELEDSALYLCASSPGNSRGTDTQYFGPGTRLTVL.